This entry lists 29 T cell receptor beta chains sequenced from one sample in a study of response to subunit inactivated influenza vaccine. TCRdb re-called the RT-PCR reads with MiXCR, one entry per CDR3 protein. This sample has about 500,000 distinct CDR3 sequences, with about 17% found just once. Sequences were derived from CD4+ T cells sorted from PBMCs, sampled about 24 months after vaccination. The receptor source for this set is a man in his fifties or sixties who received an inactivated influenza vaccine.

The V gene is TRBV20-1, the J gene TRBJ2-5, with D perhaps given as TRBD1 or TRBD2 (5 bases each). This CDR3 is 16 amino acids long. V was trimmed by 3 bases and J by 1 base, leaving 18 bases between them. Germline V gene data show CDR1 as DFQATT and CDR2 as SNEGSKA (reference sequence). CDR3 loop: CSASPRSGRSQETQYF. CDR3 DNA sequence: TGCAGTGCTAGCCCCCGGTCAGGGAGAAGCCAAGAGACCCAGTACTTC.

This clonotype was recorded a few times. The genes are TRBV7-2 and TRBJ2-1; 9 bases are shared with TRBD2. J was trimmed by 7 bases and V by 8 bases; bases with no gene match: 9. This CDR3 is built from 14 residues. The germline V gene encodes CDR1 SGHTA and CDR2 FQGNSA. In DNA, the CDR3 is TGTGCCAGCGGAATTACTAGCGGGCGGAATGAGCAGTTCTTC. Amino acid sequence: CASGITSGRNEQFF.

This clonotype was observed a handful of times. The chain uses TRBV7-8 and TRBJ2-1; D may be TRBD2 (5 bases). The CDR3 totals 15 residues. The germline gives CDR1 SGHVS, CDR2 FQNEAQ. The V gene lost 7 bases and the J gene lost 0 bases, with 13 bases spanning the gap. The CDR3 spells CASTGLSSSYNEQFF. In DNA form, the CDR3 reads TGTGCCAGCACGGGGTTAAGCAGCTCCTACAATGAGCAGTTCTTC.

V gene TRBV6-5 combines with J gene TRBJ1-3; D gene unclear. The germline V gene has CDR1 MNHEY and CDR2 SVGAGI. There are 12 residues in the CDR3. The ends were cut back, 6 bases at V and 0 bases at J, with 3 bases in the middle. The CDR3 DNA reads as TGTGCCAGCAGGAACTCTGGAAACACCATATATTTT. It translates to CASRNSGNTIYF.

This clonotype was observed many times. V is TRBV12-3 or TRBV12-4 and J is TRBJ2-1; perhaps TRBD2 as D (6 bases). Trimming pared 1 base from V and 2 bases from J, leaving 9 bases between. The CDR3 runs 15 residues. The CDR3 loop reads CASSLGASAYNEQFF. The CDR3 DNA reads as TGTGCCAGCAGTTTAGGCGCTAGCGCCTACAATGAGCAGTTCTTC.

This clonotype was observed once. The CDR3 nucleotides read TGTGCCATCAGTGAAACGGCTTTAACTTACAATGAGCAGTTCTTC. It specifies CAISETALTYNEQFF. V and J are TRBV10-3 and TRBJ2-1; D is uncertain. Germline loops: CDR1 ENHRY, CDR2 SYGVKD. This CDR3 has 15 amino acids. The V gene lost 3 bases and the J gene lost 4 bases, with 13 bases spanning the gap.

This clonotype was seen more than once but under ten times. The chain couples TRBV12-3 or TRBV12-4 to TRBJ2-1; D is uncertain. The CDR3 is made up of 16 amino acids. V lost 2 bases, J lost 5 bases, and 16 bases lay in between. The CDR3 region is CASSLNAAIRHNEQFF. The CDR3, as DNA: TGTGCCAGCAGTTTAAACGCGGCGATCCGTCACAATGAGCAGTTCTTC.

This clonotype was seen more than once but under ten times. The V gene is TRBV24-1, the J gene TRBJ2-7; a possible D gene is TRBD2 (6 bases). This CDR3 spans 14 amino acids. Germline CDR1 is KGHDR and CDR2 is SFDVKD. V was cut by 4 bases and J by 2 bases, with 11 bases left in between. CDR3 loop: CATSDPTRTYEQYF. CDR3 nucleotide sequence: TGTGCCACCAGTGACCCGACTAGGACCTACGAGCAGTACTTC.

The chain combines TRBV20-1 with TRBJ2-4, with D uncertain. Looked up from germline, CDR1 is DFQATT and CDR2 is SNEGSKA (reference sequence). The V end was cut by 3 bases, the J end by 3 bases, with 15 bases between. This CDR3 has 15 residues. CDR3 protein: CSASQEALVKNIQYF. The CDR3 DNA reads TGCAGTGCTAGCCAAGAGGCCTTAGTCAAAAACATTCAGTACTTC.

The DNA for the CDR3 is TGTGCCAGCAGTTTCTTCGATGAGCAGTTCTTC. This sequence encodes CASSFFDEQFF. The V and J genes are TRBV12-3 or TRBV12-4 and TRBJ2-1; D uncertain. V lost 3 bases and J 8 bases, leaving 5 bases between the germline ends. This CDR3 has 11 residues.

This clonotype has just a few counts. The rearrangement links TRBV4-3 to TRBJ1-6; 10 nucleotides line up with TRBD1. V shed 0 bases and J 3 bases; nucleotides not matched to a gene: 11. The CDR3 is 20 amino acids. Germline V CDR1 and CDR2: LGHNA, YSLEER. This chain's CDR3 is CASSQDPHDRGRVYNSPLHF. The DNA of the CDR3 is TGCGCCAGCAGCCAAGATCCCCACGACAGGGGGCGCGTCTATAATTCACCCCTCCACTTT.

J is TRBJ2-3 and V is TRBV7-2; no definite D call. CDR3 length: 13 amino acids. Germline-derived CDR1 and CDR2 are SGHTA and FQGNSA. Trimming pared 5 bases from V and 6 bases from J, leaving 12 bases between. CDR3 in amino acids: CASSPIAADTQYF. Here the CDR3 DNA reads TGTGCCAGCAGCCCGATAGCCGCCGATACGCAGTATTTT.

As DNA, the CDR3 is TGCGCCAGCAGCTTGGGTCGGCAGGGGTATAATTCACCCCTCCACTTT. It yields the protein CASSLGRQGYNSPLHF. The V and J genes are TRBV5-1 and TRBJ1-6, with TRBD1 as a possible D gene (6 bases). Trimming shortened V by 0 bases and J by 4 bases, and 11 bases separated the two germline ends. CDR3 length equals 16 residues. CDR1 and CDR2 from the germline V gene are SGHRS and YFSETQ.

The V call is TRBV6-6, the J call TRBJ1-2; the D is unclear. V was pared by 5 bases and J by 8 bases, with 9 bases between. The CDR3 is 11 residues long. Per germline, CDR1 MNHNY and CDR2 SVGAGI (reference sequence). The CDR3 DNA follows: TGTGCCAGCAGTCCCCAGGTCGGCTACACCTTC. As protein: CASSPQVGYTF.

The chain uses TRBV6-1 and TRBJ2-7; either TRBD1 or TRBD2 may fit D (5 bases each). V was trimmed by 6 bases and J by 1 base, leaving 10 bases between them. Germline V gives CDR1 MNHNS, CDR2 SASEGT. The CDR3 contains 13 residues. Written as DNA, the CDR3 is TGTGCCAGCAGACGCGAGGGGTCCTACGAGCAGTACTTC. It translates to CASRREGSYEQYF.

V usage is TRBV5-1 and J usage is TRBJ2-2, with TRBD2 matching 7 bases. This CDR3 spans 16 amino acids. Germline V lookup: CDR1 SGHRS, CDR2 YFSETQ. The ends lost 0 bases at V and 4 bases at J; junction bases unmatched: 6. The DNA of the CDR3 is TGCGCCAGCAGCTTGGGGGCTAGCGGAGTCACCGGGGAGCTGTTTTTT. Protein: CASSLGASGVTGELFF.

The gene calls are TRBV6-1 and TRBJ1-2, with 9 bases fitting TRBD1. The germline V gene encodes CDR1 MNHNS and CDR2 SASEGT. The V gene end was trimmed by 8 bases and the J gene end by 0 bases; junction bases not matched to a gene: 7. This CDR3 spans 15 amino acids. The CDR3 sequence is CASDTGGAPNYGYTF. Here the CDR3 DNA reads TGTGCCAGCGACACAGGGGGCGCACCTAACTATGGCTACACCTTC.

This clonotype has a count of ten or more. The J gene is TRBJ1-2, the V gene TRBV7-2; no definite D call. V gave up 9 bases and J gave up 1 base, with 18 bases separating them. The germline gives CDR1 SGHTA, CDR2 FQGNSA. The CDR3 totals 15 residues. The CDR3 bases are TGTGCCAGTGTCAGAGGGCAGCGCTTTAACTATGGCTACACCTTC. Its protein product is CASVRGQRFNYGYTF.

CDR3 DNA: TGTGCCAGCACTCTTACAGGGGGGCTGCCGTACAATGAGCAGTTCTTC. Translated: CASTLTGGLPYNEQFF. This chain joins TRBV12-3 or TRBV12-4 and TRBJ2-1; TRBD1 matches at 8 bases. J lost 4 bases, V lost 7 bases, and 12 bases had no gene match. This CDR3 region has 16 residues.

This chain connects TRBV5-4 to TRBJ2-5, with 8 bases identical to TRBD1. CDR3 size: 17 residues. The germline CDR1 and CDR2 sequences are SGHNT and YYREEE (reference sequence). The V segment lost 0 bases and the J segment 3 bases; nucleotides outside the gene matches: 10. The CDR3, as DNA: TGTGCCAGCAGCTTGGGTCGTTCCAGGGGGCGAGAAGAGACCCAGTACTTC. It encodes CASSLGRSRGREETQYF.

This clonotype was recorded many times. The rearrangement joins TRBV5-1 to TRBJ2-2; no clear D gene. The germline gives CDR1 SGHRS, CDR2 YFSETQ. V was clipped by 0 bases and J by 2 bases, with 8 bases between them. The CDR3 covers 15 residues. The CDR3 protein is CASSLDMTNTGELFF. In DNA, the CDR3 is TGCGCCAGCAGCTTGGACATGACCAACACCGGGGAGCTGTTTTTT.

This clonotype has more than one count but fewer than ten. The J gene is TRBJ2-5, the V gene TRBV20-1, with TRBD2 matching 9 bases. V dropped 3 bases and J dropped 5; count of bases not matched to a gene: 7. Germline CDR1 reads DFQATT; CDR2 reads SNEGSKA (reference sequence). This CDR3 spans 14 amino acids. Here the CDR3 reads CSARQTAGGETQYF. CDR3 nucleotides: TGCAGTGCTAGGCAGACCGCGGGAGGGGAGACCCAGTACTTC.

This clonotype was counted between two and nine times. This chain joins TRBV7-9 and TRBJ2-2, with D perhaps matching TRBD1 or TRBD2 (5 bases each). This CDR3 is built from 15 residues. The germline V gene encodes CDR1 SEHNR and CDR2 FQNEAQ (reference sequence). V lost 5 bases to trimming and J lost 5 bases, with 15 bases between them. For the CDR3, the DNA is TGTGCCAGCAGCCCCTTGGGACGTTCAACCGGGGAGCTGTTTTTT. It translates to CASSPLGRSTGELFF.

This clonotype has more than one count but fewer than ten. V is TRBV5-1 and J is TRBJ2-1; 8 bases align to TRBD2. The CDR3 is 15 amino acids. V was clipped by 3 bases and J by 5 bases; unmatched bases: 7. Germline assignment: CDR1 SGHRS and CDR2 YFSETQ. The CDR3 DNA reads as TGCGCCAGCAGCTGGAGCGGGGGCGGCGACAATGAGCAGTTCTTC. Translating it yields CASSWSGGGDNEQFF.

The CDR3 loop is CASREAGNTQYF. DNA for the CDR3: TGTGCCAGCAGGGAGGCGGGGAATACGCAGTATTTT. The gene calls are TRBV2 and TRBJ2-3, with D perhaps matching TRBD2 (6 bases). The germline V gene has CDR1 SNHLY and CDR2 FYNNEI. CDR3 size: 12 residues. The germline V and J ends were trimmed by 6 bases and 7 bases, with 11 bases remaining between them.

The genes are TRBV12-3 or TRBV12-4 and TRBJ2-3, with TRBD1 identical over 10 bases. V gave up 4 bases and J gave up 2 bases; unmatched junction bases: 6. The CDR3 has 16 amino acids. As DNA, the CDR3 is TGTGCCAGCAGTTCTAGGACAGGGGGTTCCACAGATACGCAGTATTTT. It translates to CASSSRTGGSTDTQYF.

The chain links TRBV5-5 to TRBJ2-4; a weak D match, TRBD1 (7 bases). The CDR3 covers 15 residues. CDR1 is SGHKS and CDR2 is YYEKEE in the germline V gene (reference sequence). The V end was cut by 4 bases, the J end by 5 bases, with 16 bases between. The CDR3 loop reads CASSPGRGVQNIQYF. Written as DNA, the CDR3 is TGTGCCAGCAGCCCCGGCAGGGGGGTTCAAAACATTCAGTACTTC.

J is TRBJ2-3 and V is TRBV18, with no clear D. The CDR3 runs 13 residues. Per the germline V gene, CDR1 is KGHSH and CDR2 is LQKENI. V was shortened by 8 bases and J by 5 bases, with 14 bases between the two germline ends. The CDR3 loop reads CASMGQVGDTQYF. In DNA form, the CDR3 reads TGTGCCAGCATGGGCCAGGTGGGAGATACGCAGTATTTT.

This clonotype showed up just a few times. The chain is built from TRBV20-1 and TRBJ1-1; D unclear. Germline values: CDR1 DFQATT, CDR2 SNEGSKA (reference sequence). The CDR3 extends over 15 amino acids. V dropped 5 bases and J dropped 1 base, with 17 bases sitting between them. The CDR3 region is CSALGPRVGNTEAFF. CDR3 nucleotides: TGCAGTGCTTTGGGCCCTCGAGTCGGGAACACTGAAGCTTTCTTT.